A single T cell receptor beta chain is shown here with its context. This clone was observed many times. The target of this receptor is not known. The CDR3 end is not reached by the read, which stops 3 residues before it; the germline J gene fills it in. CDR1 and CDR2 were assigned from the germline V gene (reference sequence) as LNHDA and SQIVND. V is cut by 5 bases and J by 3 bases, and the space between the germline ends is 11 bases. Taken from cysteine to phenylalanine, the CDR3 has 13 residues. Only the CDR3 bases that were read are kept: 30 of them, in frame from base 1. The data were obtained in a study of T cell clonality in common variable immunodeficiency (dated by TCRdb to the mid-2010s). Results and caveats for the whole study, not just this receptor: Patient heterogeneity within the CVID cohort put limits on correlating repertoire features with clinical complications. According to the authors, finding the cause of the higher clonality in CVID would require sequencing the repertoires of T cell subpopulations. CVID subjects shared fewer TCRbeta clones with each other than healthy controls did (p < 0.0001). CVID TCRbeta sequences reportedly showed fewer deletions and N-nucleotide insertions and lacked highly modified clones with 13 or more V deletions. Compared with healthy controls, CVID subjects showed increased TCRbeta clonality (t-test p = 0.018), a feature most characteristic of about a third of subjects. Despite equal DNA input, controls averaged approximately 82,000 unique sequences per sample versus around 30,000 in CVID samples.

For sequencing input, CVID and control samples contributed equivalent amounts of genomic DNA. For every sample, a 60 bp segment covering the rearranged TCRbeta CDR3 region was amplified and then sequenced. The immunoSEQ assay, a bias-corrected multiplex PCR combined with high-throughput sequencing, was used for TCRbeta amplification. Concerning the study's data processing: Every unique nucleotide sequence was considered a clone and was annotated with V, D and J genes, copy number and frequency. Sequences were labeled productive if in frame, and non-productive if out of frame or containing stop codons. As previously described, clonality was calculated on the basis of Shannon's entropy. The predicted amino acid sequences of productive clones were used to derive the mean CDR3 Kyte-Doolittle hydropathy. The R hclust function was used to hierarchically cluster scaled V gene usage with Manhattan distance and complete linkage. To assess clone sharing by CDR3 amino acid sequence, 12 repertoires per group were resampled over 100 rounds. The repertoires were searched for some 70 published EBV-specific TCRbeta sequences and fewer than 250 published CMV-specific TCRbeta sequences. After two CVID samples that produced fewer than 10,000 sequences were dropped from the analysis, around 41 CVID repertoires remained. TCRdb took over this immuneACCESS table, retaining in-frame rearrangements with V and J assigned. Such tables are incomplete; in checked studies, under half of the missing clones stem from an unresolved V gene, and the remainder is unexplained. V and J calls and clone size are given by that table; D and trimming were obtained from the DNA. With some 60,000 clones recorded, this sample contains no clone counted only once. The biggest ten clones account for over 1.5% of the sample.

Predominantly Caucasian heritage was noted among both the CVID patients and the healthy controls. Heparinized peripheral whole blood samples of roughly 4.5 to 8 ml were collected from each donor. Genomic DNA from adults with common variable immune deficiency (CVID) and from healthy adult controls was the source for sequencing TCRbeta CDR3 repertoires. The control group comprised about 22 healthy adult volunteers, roughly 12 female and roughly ten male, aged about 23 to 70 years with a mean age of approximately 35. Diluted blood was density-centrifuged over Hypaque 1077 or Ficoll-Paque to isolate peripheral blood mononuclear cells. Genomic DNA was obtained from unsorted mononuclear cells through either Qiagen column purification or a centrifugation-based method.

The V and J genes are TRBV19 and TRBJ2-7; TRBD2 is perhaps the D gene, given 6 matching bases. This sequence originates from a person between 18 and 75 years old in good health. The specimen sequenced was peripheral blood mononuclear cells. CDR3 bases read: TGTGCCAGTAGTGCGGGACTCATCTACGAG. It codes for CASSAGLIYE. The complete CDR3 protein is CASSAGLIYEQYF.